Listed below are T cell receptor beta chains from one sample, sequenced in a study of T cells in Graves' hyperthyroidism and ophthalmopathy. TCRdb analysed the multiplex PCR reads with MiXCR anew, one entry per CDR3 protein. The sample lists about 37,000 distinct CDR3 sequences, roughly half occurring once. Sequences were obtained from blood. The receptor set was obtained from a man aged 35 to 55 with Graves' ophthalmopathy. Each CDR3 is given with its conserved first and last residue. The order of the fields is V gene, D gene, CDR3 length, clone size, J gene, CDR3 protein, CDR3 DNA. The D gene is left open where the match is weak. Only part of the rows carry a size: once, few, many, or a class if the clone is expanded.

V: TRBV5-4
D: TRBD1
length: 15
size: NA
J: TRBJ1-2
CDR3: CASSLDLQGVEGYTF
DNA: TGTGCCAGCAGCTTGGATCTACAGGGGGTGGAAGGCTACACCTTC

V: TRBV7-3
D: NA
length: 14
size: many
J: TRBJ2-3
CDR3: CASSLFPGPDTQYF
DNA: TGTGCCAGCAGCTTATTCCCCGGGCCAGATACGCAGTATTTT

V: TRBV20-1
D: NA
length: 14
size: medium-sized
J: TRBJ1-6
CDR3: CSASRGLANSPLHF
DNA: TGCAGTGCTAGTAGGGGCTTGGCTAATTCACCCCTCCACTTT

V: TRBV29-1
D: NA
length: 13
size: NA
J: TRBJ2-7
CDR3: CSLTPGGTYEQYF
DNA: TGCAGCTTGACCCCAGGGGGGACCTACGAGCAGTACTTC

V: TRBV3-1
D: NA
length: 15
size: NA
J: TRBJ2-4
CDR3: CASSQDGAAKNIQYF
DNA: TGTGCCAGCAGCCAAGATGGGGCGGCCAAAAACATTCAGTACTTC

V: TRBV7-8
D: TRBD1
length: 16
size: once
J: TRBJ1-5
CDR3: CASSFSPQGWHQPQHF
DNA: TGTGCCAGCAGCTTCTCCCCACAGGGGTGGCATCAGCCCCAGCATTTT

V: TRBV7-8
D: NA
length: 13
size: once
J: TRBJ2-5
CDR3: CASSLRRGETQHF
DNA: TGTGCCAGCAGCTTACGCAGGGGTGAGACCCAGCACTTC

V: TRBV7-8
D: NA
length: 18
size: many
J: TRBJ1-5
CDR3: CASSSRAQQGYSNQPQHF
DNA: TGTGCCAGCAGCTCACGAGCTCAGCAGGGGTATAGCAATCAGCCCCAGCATTTT

V: TRBV7-8
D: NA
length: 21
size: once
J: TRBJ2-3
CDR3: CASTMGLHEQYFGPGTDTQYF
DNA: NA

V: TRBV9
D: TRBD2
length: 15
size: many
J: TRBJ2-1
CDR3: CASSPSPAGGNEQFF
DNA: TGTGCCAGCAGCCCTTCTCCCGCGGGAGGGAATGAGCAGTTCTTC

V: TRBV9
D: NA
length: 17
size: NA
J: TRBJ2-3
CDR3: CAGSVGEGAKSTDTQYF
DNA: TGTGCCGGCAGCGTAGGGGAGGGGGCGAAAAGCACAGATACGCAGTATTTT

V: TRBV20-1
D: TRBD1
length: 13
size: NA
J: TRBJ2-7
CDR3: CSLPSTGVYKQYF
DNA: TGCAGTTTGCCCTCGACAGGGGTATACAAGCAGTACTTC

V: TRBV9
D: TRBD1
length: 16
size: few
J: TRBJ1-2
CDR3: CASSVEYKGDSSGYTF
DNA: TGTGCCAGCAGCGTAGAATATAAGGGGGACAGCTCCGGCTACACCTTC

V: TRBV15
D: NA
length: 13
size: NA
J: TRBJ1-4
CDR3: CATRLDTNEKLFF
DNA: TGTGCCACCCGGCTAGATACTAATGAAAAACTGTTTTTT

V: TRBV20-1
D: TRBD1
length: 13
size: NA
J: TRBJ2-7
CDR3: CSAFPGQGYEQYF
DNA: TGCAGTGCTTTCCCGGGACAGGGCTACGAGCAGTACTTC

V: TRBV20-1
D: NA
length: 11
size: once
J: TRBJ2-5
CDR3: CSARGAETHYF
DNA: TGCAGTGCTAGAGGTGCGGAGACCCACTACTTC

V: TRBV6-1
D: NA
length: 15
size: NA
J: TRBJ2-5
CDR3: CAISDGRSIQETQYF
DNA: TGTGCCATCAGTGATGGACGGTCGATCCAAGAGACCCAGTACTTC

V: TRBV20-1
D: TRBD2
length: 15
size: many
J: TRBJ2-3
CDR3: CSVGTSGRSTDTQYF
DNA: TGCAGCGTCGGGACTAGCGGGAGGTCCACAGATACGCAGTATTTT

V: TRBV20-1
D: TRBD2
length: 19
size: many
J: TRBJ2-7
CDR3: CSAGALGGLAPNQNYEQYF
DNA: TGCAGTGCTGGAGCCCTAGGAGGACTAGCGCCGAATCAGAATTACGAGCAGTACTTC

V: TRBV5-8
D: NA
length: 16
size: many
J: TRBJ2-3
CDR3: CASSIQGGHGTDTQYF
DNA: TGTGCCAGCAGCATTCAGGGTGGCCATGGCACAGATACGCAGTATTTT

V: TRBV20-1
D: NA
length: 23
size: once
J: TRBJ2-3
CDR3: CSASRSSEAVGFFWADVTDTQYF
DNA: TGCAGTGCTAGTAGGAGTTCTGAAGCTGTCGGGTTCTTTTGGGCCGATGTCACAGATACGCAGTATTTT

V: TRBV5-1
D: NA
length: 13
size: NA
J: TRBJ2-1
CDR3: CASTHPRYNEQFF
DNA: TGCGCCAGCACCCACCCGAGATACAATGAGCAGTTCTTC

V: TRBV7-7
D: NA
length: 13
size: medium-sized
J: TRBJ2-7
CDR3: CASSSILTGPQYF
DNA: TGTGCTAGCAGCTCCATTTTAACAGGGCCGCAGTACTTC

V: TRBV2
D: TRBD1
length: 15
size: NA
J: TRBJ2-5
CDR3: CATFPGTGGGETQYF
DNA: TGTGCCACCTTCCCAGGTACAGGGGGCGGGGAGACCCAGTACTTC

V: TRBV27
D: NA
length: 13
size: many
J: TRBJ2-3
CDR3: CASRLQGTDTQYF
DNA: TGTGCCAGCAGACTTCAGGGTACAGATACGCAGTATTTT

V: TRBV2
D: TRBD1
length: 15
size: NA
J: TRBJ2-5
CDR3: CASSGTGGGQETQYF
DNA: TGTGCCAGCAGTGGGACAGGGGGCGGCCAAGAGACCCAGTACTTC

V: TRBV5-4
D: NA
length: 13
size: NA
J: TRBJ1-2
CDR3: CASSLGQVDGYTF
DNA: TGTGCCAGCAGCTTGGGGCAGGTAGATGGCTACACCTTC

V: TRBV4-2
D: NA
length: 16
size: many
J: TRBJ2-1
CDR3: CASSRRMADSYNEQFF
DNA: TGTGCCAGCAGCCGAAGAATGGCAGACTCCTACAATGAGCAGTTCTTC

V: TRBV29-1
D: NA
length: 13
size: medium-sized
J: TRBJ2-7
CDR3: CSVARTGFREQYF
DNA: TGCAGCGTTGCTAGGACCGGGTTCCGAGAGCAGTACTTC

V: TRBV3-1
D: NA
length: 15
size: many
J: TRBJ1-1
CDR3: CASSQERGRNTEAFF
DNA: TGTGCCAGCAGCCAAGAACGAGGGCGCAACACTGAAGCTTTCTTT

V: TRBV5-8
D: TRBD2
length: 19
size: many
J: TRBJ2-7
CDR3: CASSLGRDYQADYNYEQYF
DNA: TGTGCCAGCAGCTTGGGGCGGGACTACCAAGCAGATTACAATTACGAGCAGTACTTC

V: TRBV20-1
D: NA
length: 15
size: many
J: TRBJ1-2
CDR3: CSARGTMRANYGYTF
DNA: TGCAGTGCTAGAGGGACGATGAGGGCTAACTATGGCTACACCTTC

V: TRBV7-9
D: TRBD1
length: 16
size: many
J: TRBJ2-7
CDR3: CASSGPGQGASYEQYF
DNA: TGTGCCAGCAGCGGACCGGGACAGGGGGCTTCCTACGAGCAGTACTTC